This passage covers 21 T cell receptor beta chains from one sample sequenced in a study of shared clonotypes between healthy human individuals. Clones were sequenced by immunoSEQ multiplex PCR, and TCRdb holds only the in-frame ones, with some missing. The repertoire holds over 2,000,000 clones, with just over 90% as singletons. Selected positively for CCR7 and CD45RO-negative, naive CD8 cells excluded terminally differentiated effector memory CD45RA+ cells. Sample: naive CD8+ T cells from PBMCs. Source of these receptors: a young man in good health. Some clones in this sample may be carry-over from other donors' samples.

The chain uses TRBV5-5 and TRBJ2-5; weak D call: TRBD2 (5 bases). V dropped 0 bases and J dropped 4 bases, with 19 bases sitting between them. CDR1 and CDR2 from the germline V gene are SGHKS and YYEKEE (reference sequence). The CDR3 extends over 17 amino acids. The CDR3 here is CASSLERVETIGETQYF. The CDR3 DNA follows: TGTGCCAGCAGCTTGGAGAGGGTCGAGACCATTGGAGAGACCCAGTACTTC. The variable domain in full, completed from reference TRBV5-5 and TRBJ2-5, reads DAGVTQSPTHLIKTRGQQVTLRCSPISGHKSVSWYQQVLGQGPQFIFQYYEKEERGRGNFPDRFSARQFPNYSSELNVNALLLGDSALYLCASSLERVETIGETQYFGPGTRLLVL.

J is TRBJ1-5 and V is TRBV4-2; 9 positions match TRBD1. After removal of 2 bases from V and 9 bases from J, the junction contained 14 bases not matched to a gene. CDR3 size: 17 residues. Germline CDR1 reads LGHNA; CDR2 reads YNFKEQ. The CDR3 sequence is CASSQRTGTGSVRPQHF. The CDR3 DNA reads TGTGCCAGCAGCCAACGTACCGGGACAGGGAGTGTTCGGCCCCAGCATTTT.

The chain recombines TRBV27 with TRBJ2-7; 9 bases match TRBD2. CDR1 MNHEY and CDR2 SMNVEV come from the germline V gene (reference sequence). After removal of 2 bases from V and 5 bases from J, the junction contained 7 bases not matched to a gene. This CDR3 is built from 15 residues. In DNA form, the CDR3 reads TGTGCCAGCAGTTTAAGGGTAGCGGGAGTTGACGAGCAGTACTTC. Protein sequence: CASSLRVAGVDEQYF.

On this clone: Additional DNA sequences in this sample encode the identical CDR3. The chain joins TRBV27 to TRBJ2-3; no definite D call. V was shortened by 3 bases and J by 0 bases, with 13 bases between the two germline ends. Germline V gene data show CDR1 as MNHEY and CDR2 as SMNVEV (reference sequence). This CDR3 is built from 16 residues. CDR3 region: CASSLLVPRSTDTQYF. The CDR3 DNA is TGTGCCAGCAGTTTGTTGGTCCCCCGAAGCACAGATACGCAGTATTTT.

The V and J genes are TRBV19 and TRBJ2-1; TRBD2 matches 11 bases. This CDR3 spans 15 amino acids. V trimming: 10 bases; J trimming: 3 bases; junction bases outside the gene matches: 8. Germline V gene lookup returns CDR1 LNHDA and CDR2 SQIVND (reference sequence). This CDR3 is CATEIGTSGYNEQFF. The CDR3 DNA is TGTGCCACTGAAATAGGGACTAGCGGCTACAATGAGCAGTTCTTC. The complete variable domain, with remaining parts taken from reference TRBV19 and TRBJ2-1, reads DGGITQSPKYLFRKEGQNVTLSCEQNLNHDAMYWYRQDPGQGLRLIYYSQIVNDFQKGDIAEGYSVSREKKESFPLTVTSAQKNPTAFYLCATEIGTSGYNEQFFGPGTRLTVL.

V usage is TRBV11-2 and J usage is TRBJ2-7; TRBD1 aligns across 7 bases. The length of the CDR3 is 15 residues. In germline, CDR1 is SGHAT, CDR2 FQNNGV. The V segment lost 1 base and the J segment 4 bases; nucleotides outside the gene matches: 7. The CDR3 nucleotides read TGTGCCAGCAGCTTAGTGGATAACAGGGGATACGAGCAGTACTTC. As protein: CASSLVDNRGYEQYF.

The chain has TRBV27 and TRBJ1-5; tentatively, D is TRBD1 (5 bases). V lost 3 bases to trimming and J lost 6 bases, with 12 bases between them. Per germline, CDR1 MNHEY and CDR2 SMNVEV (reference sequence). The CDR3 has 14 amino acids. The CDR3 sequence: CASSFRQGGQPQHF. The CDR3, as DNA: TGTGCCAGCAGTTTTAGGCAGGGCGGTCAGCCCCAGCATTTT.

The J gene is TRBJ1-3, the V gene TRBV11-3; D is unclear. V lost 7 bases to trimming and J lost 8 bases, with 9 bases between them. In germline, CDR1 is SGHNT, CDR2 YENEEA. The CDR3 covers 11 residues. CDR3 bases: TGTGCCAGCATCCGTCGGCACACCATATATTTT. Its translation is CASIRRHTIYF.

The chain joins TRBV19 to TRBJ2-7; D call uncertain. Germline V lookup: CDR1 LNHDA, CDR2 SQIVND (reference sequence). V dropped 5 bases and J dropped 6 bases, with 17 bases sitting between them. This CDR3 region has 14 residues. DNA of the CDR3: TGTGCCAGTAGTTCCCCTTTTGGGTCGGCCGAGCAGTACTTC. Translated, it gives CASSSPFGSAEQYF.

V gene TRBV6-6 combines with J gene TRBJ2-7; TRBD2 matches 7 bases. This CDR3 comprises 12 residues. V dropped 8 bases and J dropped 2; count of bases not matched to a gene: 3. Germline CDR1 and CDR2: MNHNY and SVGAGI (reference sequence). In nucleotides, the CDR3 is TGTGCCAGCCTGGGGGGGGCCTACGAGCAGTACTTC. Protein product: CASLGGAYEQYF.

Details on this clone: Other DNA sequences of this sample code for an identical CDR3. The chain joins TRBV11-2 to TRBJ1-1; D possibly corresponds to TRBD1 (5 bases). Between the trimmed V and J ends, which lost 0 bases and 4 bases, there was a span of 6 bases. The germline V gene encodes CDR1 SGHAT and CDR2 FQNNGV. The CDR3 runs to 13 residues. CDR3 DNA: TGTGCCAGCAGCTTAGAGAGGGGCACTGAAGCTTTCTTT. Translation gives CASSLERGTEAFF.

The V call is TRBV5-6, the J call TRBJ2-5, with TRBD1 matching over 7 bases. CDR1 SGHDT and CDR2 YYEEEE come from the germline V gene. Trimming cost V 2 bases and J 6 bases; bases outside gene matches: 1. CDR3 length equals 12 residues. The CDR3, as DNA: TGTGCCAGCAGCTTACAGGGGAAGACCCAGTACTTC. Encoded protein: CASSLQGKTQYF. The whole variable domain, filled in from reference TRBV5-6 and TRBJ2-5, reads DAGVTQSPTHLIKTRGQQVTLRCSPKSGHDTVSWYQQALGQGPQFIFQYYEEEERQRGNFPDRFSGHQFPNYSSELNVNALLLGDSALYLCASSLQGKTQYFGPGTRLLVL.

This chain joins TRBV27 and TRBJ1-1, with no clear D. V lost 3 bases and J lost 1, with 12 bases in between. This CDR3 comprises 15 residues. Germline CDR1 MNHEY, CDR2 SMNVEV (reference sequence). CDR3 residues: CASSFGTSANTEAFF. The CDR3 coding sequence is TGTGCCAGCAGTTTCGGAACCTCGGCGAACACTGAAGCTTTCTTT.

The chain combines TRBV9 with TRBJ2-3; D is undetermined. Trimming left V 4 bases short and J 4 bases short, with 19 bases between. This CDR3 has 16 amino acids. CDR1 SGDLS and CDR2 YYNGEE come from the germline V gene. The CDR3, as DNA: TGTGCCAGCAGCTCCCTGACTGGATTAACACCAGATACGCAGTATTTT. Encoded protein: CASSSLTGLTPDTQYF.

The chain employs TRBV29-1 and TRBJ1-1; TRBD1 agrees at 9 bases. CDR3 length: 13 amino acids. CDR1 and CDR2 (germline): SQVTM, ANQGSEA. Trimming took 6 bases from V and 0 from J; bases not matched to a gene: 2. CDR3 DNA sequence: TGCAGCGTCCGGGACAGGGTGAACACTGAAGCTTTCTTT. Encoded protein: CSVRDRVNTEAFF. The full variable domain, rest sourced from reference TRBV29-1 and TRBJ1-1, is SAVISQKPSRDICQRGTSLTIQCQVDSQVTMMFWYRQQPGQSLTLIATANQGSEATYESGFVIDKFPISRPNLTFSTLTVSNMSPEDSSIYLCSVRDRVNTEAFFGQGTRLTVV.

This chain uses TRBV2 with TRBJ1-2; maybe TRBD1 (6 bases). The germline CDR1 and CDR2 sequences are SNHLY and FYNNEI. This CDR3 contains 15 residues. Trimming removed 1 base from V and 4 bases from J, with 13 bases in between. CDR3 residues: CASSEGRGHLYGYTF. In DNA, the CDR3 is TGTGCCAGCAGTGAAGGTCGGGGACACCTCTATGGCTACACCTTC.

This clone showed up just once. This chain uses TRBV5-6 with TRBJ2-2, with D maybe TRBD2 (5 bases). Looked up from germline, CDR1 is SGHDT and CDR2 is YYEEEE. Trimming shortened V by 1 base and J by 6 bases, and 13 bases separated the two germline ends. This CDR3 spans 15 amino acids. CDR3 loop: CASSLRWEYAGELFF. The CDR3 DNA reads TGTGCCAGCAGCTTGCGTTGGGAGTACGCCGGGGAGCTGTTTTTT.

The rearrangement links TRBV11-2 to TRBJ2-7; D gene ambiguous. Germline CDR1 SGHAT, CDR2 FQNNGV. This CDR3 comprises 16 residues. V lost 1 base, J lost 0 bases, and 13 bases lay in between. CDR3 sequence: CASSLGDLISSYEQYF. The CDR3 DNA reads TGTGCCAGCAGCTTAGGCGATTTAATTAGCTCCTACGAGCAGTACTTC.

The chain links TRBV14 to TRBJ2-1, with no clear D. This CDR3 contains 12 residues. The germline CDR1 and CDR2 sequences are SGHDN and FVKESK. Trimming took off 2 bases at V and 7 bases at J, with 6 bases between the two ends. The chain's CDR3 is CASSQTRNEQFF. CDR3 DNA: TGTGCCAGCAGCCAAACAAGAAATGAGCAGTTCTTC.

The chain has TRBV6-1 and TRBJ2-5; tentatively, D is TRBD1 or TRBD2 (5 bases each). The CDR3 totals 14 residues. The V gene lost 8 bases and the J gene lost 2 bases, with 15 bases spanning the gap. Germline loops: CDR1 MNHNS, CDR2 SASEGT. CDR3 sequence: CASLAWDGQETQYF. Written as DNA, the CDR3 is TGTGCCAGCTTAGCGTGGGACGGGCAAGAGACCCAGTACTTC.

The rearrangement uses TRBV6-1 and TRBJ1-2, with D possibly TRBD1 on 6 matching bases. The V gene's germline CDR1 is MNHNS and CDR2 SASEGT. Trimming cost V 3 bases and J 8 bases, with 16 bases left between them. The CDR3 consists of 14 residues. CDR3 protein: CASSDKRQVGGYTF. The CDR3 nucleotides read TGTGCCAGCAGTGACAAAAGACAGGTGGGGGGCTACACCTTC.